These T cell receptor beta chains were read from a single sample in a study of blood T cell repertoires in COVID-19. Some clones are missing from TCRdb's copy, which holds only in-frame ones; the method was immunoSEQ multiplex PCR. This sample has about 180,000 clones; approximately 90% occur once, and the top ten carry 4% to 5%. The sample consisted of peripheral blood. These receptors were collected from a woman aged 25 to 39 with acute or convalescent COVID-19. CDR3s include the opening cysteine and the closing phenylalanine or tryptophan. A D gene is named only where the DNA matches it firmly. Clone sizes are given selectively: once, few, many, or a class where the clone is expanded.

d_gene: TRBD1; v_gene: TRBV29-1; abundance: -; j_gene: TRBJ2-2; CDR3nt: TGCAGCGTTCGGGGACAGGCGAGCGGGGAGCTGTTTTTT; CDR3aa: CSVRGQASGELFF
d_gene: TRBD1; v_gene: TRBV25-1; abundance: -; j_gene: TRBJ2-7; CDR3nt: TGTGCCAGCAGTGCGGGACAGTCATACGAGCAGTACTTC; CDR3aa: CASSAGQSYEQYF
d_gene: -; v_gene: TRBV27; abundance: -; j_gene: TRBJ1-5; CDR3nt: TGTGCCAGCAGTTACCTTGGGGGGAGGGATCAGCCCCAGCATTTT; CDR3aa: CASSYLGGRDQPQHF
d_gene: -; v_gene: TRBV18; abundance: -; j_gene: TRBJ2-7; CDR3nt: TGTGCCAGCTCACCACCGTACGGGTCCACTCCCTACGAGCAGTACTTC; CDR3aa: CASSPPYGSTPYEQYF
d_gene: -; v_gene: TRBV5-6; abundance: few; j_gene: TRBJ1-5; CDR3nt: TGTGCCAGCAGCTTCGCGGGCAATCAGCCCCAGCATTTT; CDR3aa: CASSFAGNQPQHF
d_gene: -; v_gene: TRBV5-1; abundance: -; j_gene: TRBJ1-2; CDR3nt: TGCGCCAGCAGCAAACTAGGACGGGACTATGGCTACACCTTC; CDR3aa: CASSKLGRDYGYTF
d_gene: TRBD1; v_gene: TRBV18; abundance: -; j_gene: TRBJ2-3; CDR3nt: TGTGCCAGCTCACCCGAGACAGGGAGCACAGATACGCAGTATTTT; CDR3aa: CASSPETGSTDTQYF
d_gene: TRBD1; v_gene: TRBV10-2; abundance: once; j_gene: TRBJ2-7; CDR3nt: TGCGCCAGCAGGGACAGGGGCTACGAGCAGTACTTC; CDR3aa: CASRDRGYEQYF
d_gene: TRBD1; v_gene: TRBV2; abundance: -; j_gene: TRBJ1-6; CDR3nt: TGTGCCAGCAGTGATCTACAGGGGAGTAATTCACCCCTCCACTTT; CDR3aa: CASSDLQGSNSPLHF
d_gene: TRBD1; v_gene: TRBV9; abundance: -; j_gene: TRBJ1-6; CDR3nt: TGTGCCAGCAGCGTTACAGGGGGAATTTCACCCCTCCACTTT; CDR3aa: CASSVTGGISPLHF
d_gene: -; v_gene: TRBV7-2; abundance: -; j_gene: TRBJ2-7; CDR3nt: TGTGCCAGCAGCTTAACCTCAGGGGCCGAGCAGTACTTC; CDR3aa: CASSLTSGAEQYF
d_gene: TRBD1; v_gene: TRBV11-2; abundance: few; j_gene: TRBJ1-2; CDR3nt: TGTGCCAGCAGCTTAGGGACAGGGTCATATGGCTACACCTTC; CDR3aa: CASSLGTGSYGYTF
d_gene: TRBD2; v_gene: TRBV6-1; abundance: -; j_gene: TRBJ2-1; CDR3nt: TGTGCCAGCAGTGATGGACTAGCGGGAAACAATGAGCAGTTCTTC; CDR3aa: CASSDGLAGNNEQFF
d_gene: -; v_gene: TRBV7-2; abundance: -; j_gene: TRBJ1-5; CDR3nt: TGTGCCAGCGTCTCGGGGAATAGCAATCAGCCCCAGCATTTT; CDR3aa: CASVSGNSNQPQHF
d_gene: -; v_gene: TRBV13; abundance: -; j_gene: TRBJ1-2; CDR3nt: TGTGCCAGCAGCTCAGGACAAAACTATGGCTACACCTTC; CDR3aa: CASSSGQNYGYTF
d_gene: TRBD2; v_gene: TRBV2; abundance: -; j_gene: TRBJ2-3; CDR3nt: TGTGCCAGCGCGGGAGGGGGCACAGATACGCAGTATTTT; CDR3aa: CASAGGGTDTQYF
d_gene: -; v_gene: TRBV18; abundance: -; j_gene: TRBJ1-5; CDR3nt: TGTGCCAGCTCACCACAAAACCTAGATCAGCCCCAGCATTTT; CDR3aa: CASSPQNLDQPQHF
d_gene: -; v_gene: TRBV2; abundance: -; j_gene: TRBJ2-3; CDR3nt: TGTGCCAGCTCCCGGTCGGGGTACACAGATACGCAGTATTTT; CDR3aa: CASSRSGYTDTQYF
d_gene: TRBD2; v_gene: TRBV7-9; abundance: once; j_gene: TRBJ2-1; CDR3nt: TGTGCCAGCAGCTTAGGGACTAGCGGGAATGATGAGCAGTTCTTC; CDR3aa: CASSLGTSGNDEQFF
d_gene: -; v_gene: TRBV6-5; abundance: few; j_gene: TRBJ2-5; CDR3nt: TGTGCCAGCGCGGCCACCGAAGAGACCCAGTACTTC; CDR3aa: CASAATEETQYF
d_gene: -; v_gene: TRBV29-1; abundance: once; j_gene: TRBJ2-5; CDR3nt: TGCAGCGTTGAAAGGGGGGGGACCCAGTACTTC; CDR3aa: CSVERGGTQYF
d_gene: -; v_gene: TRBV7-2; abundance: -; j_gene: TRBJ2-7; CDR3nt: TGTGCCAGCAGCGAAAGGTCAGGGATCTTTTACGAGCAGTACTTC; CDR3aa: CASSERSGIFYEQYF
d_gene: TRBD1; v_gene: TRBV18; abundance: once; j_gene: TRBJ2-5; CDR3nt: TGTGCCAGCTCACCAGGACGACCAACAGGGGGAGAGACCCAGTACTTC; CDR3aa: CASSPGRPTGGETQYF
d_gene: TRBD1; v_gene: TRBV28; abundance: few; j_gene: TRBJ1-1; CDR3nt: TGTGCCAGCAGAAGACAGGGGCCCAGTGAAGCTTTCTTT; CDR3aa: CASRRQGPSEAFF
d_gene: TRBD1; v_gene: TRBV29-1; abundance: -; j_gene: TRBJ1-2; CDR3nt: TGCAGCGATCAGGGGGACGCTAACTATGGCTACACCTTC; CDR3aa: CSDQGDANYGYTF
d_gene: TRBD2; v_gene: TRBV28; abundance: -; j_gene: TRBJ2-1; CDR3nt: TGTGCCAGCAGTTCAGCGGGAGGGCCGGCCTACAATGAGCAGTTCTTC; CDR3aa: CASSSAGGPAYNEQFF
d_gene: TRBD2; v_gene: TRBV10-3; abundance: -; j_gene: TRBJ2-3; CDR3nt: TGTGCCATCAGTGAGACCTTACTAGCGGGAGGGCCAGATACGCAGTATTTT; CDR3aa: CAISETLLAGGPDTQYF
d_gene: -; v_gene: TRBV11-2; abundance: -; j_gene: TRBJ2-2; CDR3nt: TGTGCCAGCAGCCACAGATTTCCCGGGGAGCTGTTTTTT; CDR3aa: CASSHRFPGELFF
d_gene: TRBD2; v_gene: TRBV3-1/TRBV3-2; abundance: -; j_gene: TRBJ2-3; CDR3nt: TGTGCCAGCAGCCAACCCGTGGGGCTAGCGGGAGTCAGGGGCACAGATACGCAGTATTTT; CDR3aa: CASSQPVGLAGVRGTDTQYF
d_gene: -; v_gene: TRBV20-1; abundance: few; j_gene: TRBJ2-7; CDR3nt: TGCAGTGCTAGTCGAGTGAGGGGGAAGGAAGCCGTATACGAGCAGTACTTC; CDR3aa: CSASRVRGKEAVYEQYF
d_gene: TRBD2; v_gene: TRBV24-1; abundance: -; j_gene: TRBJ2-5; CDR3nt: TGTGCCACCAGTGATGGGAGTAGCGGGAGAGAGACCCAGTACTTC; CDR3aa: CATSDGSSGRETQYF
d_gene: -; v_gene: TRBV2; abundance: -; j_gene: TRBJ2-7; CDR3nt: TGTGCCAGCAGCAGGGATTTTGACGAGCAGTACTTC; CDR3aa: CASSRDFDEQYF
d_gene: -; v_gene: TRBV5-1; abundance: -; j_gene: TRBJ1-3; CDR3nt: TGCGCCAGCAGCAAAACCAGACAGAGCCCGGGAAACACCATATATTTT; CDR3aa: CASSKTRQSPGNTIYF
d_gene: -; v_gene: TRBV3-1/TRBV3-2; abundance: -; j_gene: TRBJ1-3; CDR3nt: TGTGCCAGCAGTCTTCGGGGGGCGATAACTGGAAACACCATATATTTT; CDR3aa: CASSLRGAITGNTIYF
d_gene: -; v_gene: TRBV4-2; abundance: -; j_gene: TRBJ1-4; CDR3nt: TGTGCCAGCAGCCAAGACGCCCGATTCAGACTGTTTTTT; CDR3aa: CASSQDARFRLFF
d_gene: -; v_gene: TRBV1; abundance: once; j_gene: TRBJ2-1; CDR3nt: TGCACCAGCCTGGCTAGAAGTAAGGATGAGCAGTTCTTC; CDR3aa: CTSLARSKDEQFF
d_gene: TRBD2; v_gene: TRBV24-1; abundance: -; j_gene: TRBJ2-3; CDR3nt: TGTGCCACCAGAGAACGAGGCAATGCGGGAGGGAGGGATACGCAGTATTTT; CDR3aa: CATRERGNAGGRDTQYF
d_gene: TRBD2; v_gene: TRBV5-8; abundance: -; j_gene: TRBJ2-7; CDR3nt: TGTGCCAGCAGCTTGATGAGTGCGGGAGCCTACGAGCAGTACTTC; CDR3aa: CASSLMSAGAYEQYF
d_gene: -; v_gene: TRBV25-1; abundance: -; j_gene: TRBJ2-1; CDR3nt: TGTGCCAGCAGCCCAGGAGGGTCCTACAATGAGCAGTTCTTC; CDR3aa: CASSPGGSYNEQFF
d_gene: -; v_gene: TRBV5-1; abundance: once; j_gene: TRBJ2-2; CDR3nt: TGCGCCAGTTATCGGGGGGCTAACACCGGGGAGCTGTTTTTT; CDR3aa: CASYRGANTGELFF
d_gene: -; v_gene: TRBV11-3; abundance: -; j_gene: TRBJ1-5; CDR3nt: TGTGCCAGCAGCCAGAAAAATCAGCCCCAGCATTTT; CDR3aa: CASSQKNQPQHF
d_gene: -; v_gene: TRBV20-1; abundance: -; j_gene: TRBJ1-1; CDR3nt: TGCAGTGCTAGTCGCCAGACGGCGGGCGCAGCTTTCTTT; CDR3aa: CSASRQTAGAAFF
d_gene: -; v_gene: TRBV11-3; abundance: -; j_gene: TRBJ1-1; CDR3nt: TGTGCCAGCAGCAAAGGGGCAGGAACCGGGAACACTGAAGCTTTCTTT; CDR3aa: CASSKGAGTGNTEAFF
d_gene: -; v_gene: TRBV3-1/TRBV3-2; abundance: -; j_gene: TRBJ2-7; CDR3nt: TGTGCCAGCAGCCAAGGGACTGTCTCCTACGAGCAGTACTTC; CDR3aa: CASSQGTVSYEQYF
d_gene: -; v_gene: TRBV29-1; abundance: -; j_gene: TRBJ2-5; CDR3nt: TGCAGCGTTGCCCCGGGGTCTCAAGAGACCCAGTACTTC; CDR3aa: CSVAPGSQETQYF
d_gene: TRBD1; v_gene: TRBV30; abundance: once; j_gene: TRBJ2-7; CDR3nt: TGTGCCTGGTCGGGACAGGAGCTCTACGAGCAGTACTTC; CDR3aa: CAWSGQELYEQYF
d_gene: -; v_gene: TRBV4-2; abundance: -; j_gene: TRBJ2-2; CDR3nt: TGTGCCAGCAGCCAAGAAACGGACACCGGGGAGCTGTTTTTT; CDR3aa: CASSQETDTGELFF
d_gene: TRBD1; v_gene: TRBV28; abundance: -; j_gene: TRBJ2-5; CDR3nt: TGTGCCACAAGGGACAGGGAGCAAGAGACCCAGTACTTC; CDR3aa: CATRDREQETQYF